This TCR beta chain was obtained from a study of blood T cell repertoires in COVID-19. The overall study: Spain, Italy and the United States supplied samples that represented acute and convalescent COVID-19. Sample material is recorded as cDNA or gDNA derived from T cells, B-cell-depleted T cells, or PBMCs.

This CDR3 spans 12 amino acids. V lost 9 bases, J lost 6 bases, and 4 bases stayed unmatched. The germline gives CDR1 LNHDA, CDR2 SQIVND (reference sequence). Study processing details: The assay estimated nucleated cells by amplifying reference gene primers. Repertoires were generated with immunoSEQ multiplex PCR, while TCRdb's copy carries only in-frame clones and drops some. The V and J calls and clone size are taken from that table; D and trimming were inferred from the DNA. The table records over 85,000 clones, 75% to 95% of them present only once. The chain has TRBV19 and TRBJ2-1; TRBD1 matches 8 bases. This clonotype originated in a young man with acute or convalescent COVID-19. The sequencing sample was made of peripheral blood. Here the CDR3 DNA reads TGTGCCAGCAGGGGGCTTCGCAATGAGCAGTTCTTC. Residues: CASRGLRNEQFF.